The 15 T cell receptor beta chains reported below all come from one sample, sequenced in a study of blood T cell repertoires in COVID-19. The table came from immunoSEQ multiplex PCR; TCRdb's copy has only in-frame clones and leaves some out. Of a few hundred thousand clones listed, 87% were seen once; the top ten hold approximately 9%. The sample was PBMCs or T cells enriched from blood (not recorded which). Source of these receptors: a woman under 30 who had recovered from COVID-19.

The CDR3 DNA reads as TGTGCCAGCAGCGAAAGCTCGAACACCGGGGAGCTGTTTTTT. This codes for CASSESSNTGELFF. This rearrangement joins TRBV5-4 to TRBJ2-2, with D uncertain. From germline, CDR1 is SGHNT and CDR2 YYREEE (reference sequence). The CDR3 runs 14 residues. The germline V and J ends were trimmed by 4 bases and 0 bases, with 7 bases remaining between them.

The CDR3 DNA is TGTGCCAGCAGTTCGACAGGGAGTGGCTACACCTTC. It yields the protein CASSSTGSGYTF. The chain links TRBV27 to TRBJ1-2; 7 bases match TRBD1. Germline values: CDR1 MNHEY, CDR2 SMNVEV (reference sequence). The junction had 3 bases not matched to a gene; V was cut back by 4 bases and J by 7 bases. This CDR3 contains 12 residues.

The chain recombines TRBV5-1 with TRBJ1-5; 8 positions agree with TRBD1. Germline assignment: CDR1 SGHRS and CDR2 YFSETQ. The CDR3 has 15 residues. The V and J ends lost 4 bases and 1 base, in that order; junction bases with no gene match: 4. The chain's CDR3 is CASSSTGGSNQPQHF. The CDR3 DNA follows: TGCGCCAGCAGCAGTACAGGGGGAAGCAATCAGCCCCAGCATTTT.

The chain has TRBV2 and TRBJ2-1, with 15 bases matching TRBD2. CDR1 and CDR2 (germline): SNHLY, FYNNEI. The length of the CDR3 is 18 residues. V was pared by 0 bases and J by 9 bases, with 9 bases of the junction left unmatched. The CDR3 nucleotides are TGTGCCAGCAGTGAAGCCCCGCCGGGACTAGCGGGGGGAGGTGAGCAGTTCTTC. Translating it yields CASSEAPPGLAGGGEQFF.

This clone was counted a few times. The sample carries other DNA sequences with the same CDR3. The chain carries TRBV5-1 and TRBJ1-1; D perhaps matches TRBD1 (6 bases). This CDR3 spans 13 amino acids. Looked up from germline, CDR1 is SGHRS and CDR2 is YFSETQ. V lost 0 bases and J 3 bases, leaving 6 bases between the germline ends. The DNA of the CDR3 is TGCGCCAGCAGCTTGGACAGGGACACTGAAGCTTTCTTT. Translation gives CASSLDRDTEAFF.

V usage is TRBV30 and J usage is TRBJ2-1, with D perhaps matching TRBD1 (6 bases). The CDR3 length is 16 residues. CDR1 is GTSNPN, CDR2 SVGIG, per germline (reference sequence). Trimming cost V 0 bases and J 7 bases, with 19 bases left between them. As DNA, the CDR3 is TGTGCCTGGAGTGTGGTGGGGCAGGGGACACCTAATGAGCAGTTCTTC. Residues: CAWSVVGQGTPNEQFF.

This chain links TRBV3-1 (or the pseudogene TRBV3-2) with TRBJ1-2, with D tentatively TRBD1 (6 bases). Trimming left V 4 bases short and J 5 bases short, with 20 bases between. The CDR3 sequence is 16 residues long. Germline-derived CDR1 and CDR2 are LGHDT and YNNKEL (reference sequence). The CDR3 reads CASSPTGQKKRYGYTF. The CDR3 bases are TGTGCCAGCAGCCCGACGGGACAAAAAAAGAGGTATGGCTACACCTTC.

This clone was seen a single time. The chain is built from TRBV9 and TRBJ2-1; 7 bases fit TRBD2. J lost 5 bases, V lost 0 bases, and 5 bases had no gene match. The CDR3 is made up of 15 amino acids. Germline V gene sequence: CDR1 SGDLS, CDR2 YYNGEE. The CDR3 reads CASSVARGVNNEQFF. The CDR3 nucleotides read TGTGCCAGCAGCGTAGCCCGGGGGGTAAACAATGAGCAGTTCTTC.

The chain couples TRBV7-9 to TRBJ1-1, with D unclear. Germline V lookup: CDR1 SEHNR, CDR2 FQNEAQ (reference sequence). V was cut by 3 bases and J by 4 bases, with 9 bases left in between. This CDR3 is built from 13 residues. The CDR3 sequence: CASSLWSGTEAFF. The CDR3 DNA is TGTGCCAGCAGCTTGTGGTCGGGCACTGAAGCTTTCTTT.

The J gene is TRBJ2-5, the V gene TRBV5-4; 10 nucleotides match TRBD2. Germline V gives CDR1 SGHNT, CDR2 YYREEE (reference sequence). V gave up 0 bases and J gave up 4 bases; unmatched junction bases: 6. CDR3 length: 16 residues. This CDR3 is CASSLALAGVRETQYF. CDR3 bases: TGTGCCAGCAGCTTGGCCCTAGCGGGGGTGCGAGAGACCCAGTACTTC.

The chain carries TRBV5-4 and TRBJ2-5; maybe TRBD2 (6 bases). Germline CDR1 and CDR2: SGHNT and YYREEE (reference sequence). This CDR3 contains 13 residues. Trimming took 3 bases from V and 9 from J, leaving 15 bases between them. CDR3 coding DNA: TGTGCCAGCAGCTCTGACTCGGGGGAGGCCCAGTACTTC. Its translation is CASSSDSGEAQYF. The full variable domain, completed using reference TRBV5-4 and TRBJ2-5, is ETGVTQSPTHLIKTRGQQVTLRCSSQSGHNTVSWYQQALGQGPQFIFQYYREEENGRGNFPPRFSGLQFPNYSSELNVNALELDDSALYLCASSSDSGEAQYFGPGTRLLVL.

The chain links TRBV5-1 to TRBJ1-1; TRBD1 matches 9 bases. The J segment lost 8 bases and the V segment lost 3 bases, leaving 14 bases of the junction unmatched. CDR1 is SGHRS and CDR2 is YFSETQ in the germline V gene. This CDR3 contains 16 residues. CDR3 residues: CASSSTSTGGWSEAFF. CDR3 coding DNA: TGCGCCAGCAGCTCGACCTCAACAGGGGGCTGGTCGGAAGCTTTCTTT.

This CDR3 is CSVVLAGGPTDTQYF. The CDR3 nucleotides are TGCAGCGTTGTTTTAGCGGGAGGGCCAACAGATACGCAGTATTTT. The chain joins TRBV29-1 to TRBJ2-3; TRBD2 matches at 11 bases. Germline CDR1 reads SQVTM; CDR2 reads ANQGSEA. The J segment lost 3 bases and the V segment lost 4 bases, leaving 6 bases of the junction unmatched. This CDR3 comprises 15 residues.

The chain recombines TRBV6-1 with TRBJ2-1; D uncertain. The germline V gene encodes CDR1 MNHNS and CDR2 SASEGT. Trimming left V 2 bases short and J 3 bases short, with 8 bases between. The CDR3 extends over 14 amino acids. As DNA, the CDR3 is TGTGCCAGCAGTGAATTGGCCAGCTACAATGAGCAGTTCTTC. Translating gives CASSELASYNEQFF.

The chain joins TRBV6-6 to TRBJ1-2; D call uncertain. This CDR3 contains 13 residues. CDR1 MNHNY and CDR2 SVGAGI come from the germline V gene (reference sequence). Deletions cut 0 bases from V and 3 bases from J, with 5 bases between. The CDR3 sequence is CASSYSPDYGYTF. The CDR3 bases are TGTGCCAGCAGTTACTCGCCAGACTATGGCTACACCTTC.